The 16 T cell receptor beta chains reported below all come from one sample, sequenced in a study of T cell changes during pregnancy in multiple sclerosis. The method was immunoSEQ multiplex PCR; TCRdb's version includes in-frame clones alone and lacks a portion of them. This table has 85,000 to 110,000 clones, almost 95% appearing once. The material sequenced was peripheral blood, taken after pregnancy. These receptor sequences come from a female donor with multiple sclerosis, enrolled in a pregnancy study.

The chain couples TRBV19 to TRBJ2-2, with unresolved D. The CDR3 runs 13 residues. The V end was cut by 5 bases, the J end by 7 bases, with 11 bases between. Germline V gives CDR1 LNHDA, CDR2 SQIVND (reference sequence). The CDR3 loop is CASSPSKGGELFF. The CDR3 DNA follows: TGTGCCAGTAGTCCTAGTAAAGGCGGGGAGCTGTTTTTT. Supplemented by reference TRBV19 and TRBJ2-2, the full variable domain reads DGGITQSPKYLFRKEGQNVTLSCEQNLNHDAMYWYRQDPGQGLRLIYYSQIVNDFQKGDIAEGYSVSREKKESFPLTVTSAQKNPTAFYLCASSPSKGGELFFGEGSRLTVL.

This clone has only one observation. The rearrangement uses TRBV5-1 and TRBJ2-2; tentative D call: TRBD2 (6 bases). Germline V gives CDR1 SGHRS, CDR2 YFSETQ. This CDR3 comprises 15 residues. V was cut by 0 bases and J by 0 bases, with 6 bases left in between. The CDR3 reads CASSLGGANTGELFF. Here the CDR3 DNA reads TGCGCCAGCAGCTTGGGGGGGGCGAACACCGGGGAGCTGTTTTTT. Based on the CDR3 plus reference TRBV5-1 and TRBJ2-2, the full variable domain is KAGVTQTPRYLIKTRGQQVTLSCSPISGHRSVSWYQQTPGQGLQFLFEYFSETQRNKGNFPGRFSGRQFSNSRSEMNVSTLELGDSALYLCASSLGGANTGELFFGEGSRLTVL.

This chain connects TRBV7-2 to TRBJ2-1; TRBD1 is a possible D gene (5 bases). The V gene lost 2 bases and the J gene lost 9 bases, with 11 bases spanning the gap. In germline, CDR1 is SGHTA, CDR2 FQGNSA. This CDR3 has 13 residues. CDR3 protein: CASSLQGQGEQFF. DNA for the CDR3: TGTGCCAGCAGCTTACAGGGCCAGGGTGAGCAGTTCTTC.

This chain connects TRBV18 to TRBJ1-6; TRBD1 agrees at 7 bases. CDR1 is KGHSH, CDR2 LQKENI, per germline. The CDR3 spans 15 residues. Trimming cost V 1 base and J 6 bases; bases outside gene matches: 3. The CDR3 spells CASSPLGQTNSPLHF. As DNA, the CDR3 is TGTGCCAGCTCACCACTGGGACAGACTAATTCACCCCTCCACTTT.

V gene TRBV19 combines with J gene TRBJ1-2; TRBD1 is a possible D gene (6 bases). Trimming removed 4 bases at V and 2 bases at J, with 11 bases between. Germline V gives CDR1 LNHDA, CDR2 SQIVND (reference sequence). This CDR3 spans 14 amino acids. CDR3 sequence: CASSTQGQNYGYTF. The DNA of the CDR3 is TGTGCCAGTAGTACCCAGGGGCAAAACTATGGCTACACCTTC.

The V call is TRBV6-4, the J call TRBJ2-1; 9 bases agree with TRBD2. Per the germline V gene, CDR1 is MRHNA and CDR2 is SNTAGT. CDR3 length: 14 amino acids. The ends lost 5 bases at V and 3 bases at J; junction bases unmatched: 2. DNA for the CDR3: TGTGCCAGCAGTCCTAGCGGGATCTACAATGAGCAGTTCTTC. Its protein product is CASSPSGIYNEQFF.

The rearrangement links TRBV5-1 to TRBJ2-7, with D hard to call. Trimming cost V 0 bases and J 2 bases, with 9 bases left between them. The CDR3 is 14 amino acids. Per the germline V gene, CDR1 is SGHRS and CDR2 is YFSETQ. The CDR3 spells CASSLGDSTYEQYF. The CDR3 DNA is TGCGCCAGCAGCTTGGGAGACTCGACCTACGAGCAGTACTTC.

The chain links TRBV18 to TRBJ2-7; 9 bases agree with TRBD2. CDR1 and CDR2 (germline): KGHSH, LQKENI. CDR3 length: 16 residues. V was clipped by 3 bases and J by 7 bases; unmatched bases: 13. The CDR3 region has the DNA TGTGCCAGCTCACCGACGGTAGCGGGGGCCTATTGGGAGCAGTACTTC. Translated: CASSPTVAGAYWEQYF.

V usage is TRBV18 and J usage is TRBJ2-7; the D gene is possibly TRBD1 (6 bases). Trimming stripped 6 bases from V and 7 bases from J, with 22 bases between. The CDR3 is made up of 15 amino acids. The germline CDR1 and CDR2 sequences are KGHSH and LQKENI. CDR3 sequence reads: CASSPQGKDSWEQYF. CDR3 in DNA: TGTGCCAGCTCCCCTCAGGGGAAGGACTCGTGGGAGCAGTACTTC.

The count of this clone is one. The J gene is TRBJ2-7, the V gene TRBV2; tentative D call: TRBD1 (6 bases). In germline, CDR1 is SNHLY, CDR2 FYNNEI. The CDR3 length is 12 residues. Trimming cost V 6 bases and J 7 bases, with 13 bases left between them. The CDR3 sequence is CASRTTGWEQYF. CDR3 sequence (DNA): TGTGCCAGCAGGACCACAGGGTGGGAGCAGTACTTC.

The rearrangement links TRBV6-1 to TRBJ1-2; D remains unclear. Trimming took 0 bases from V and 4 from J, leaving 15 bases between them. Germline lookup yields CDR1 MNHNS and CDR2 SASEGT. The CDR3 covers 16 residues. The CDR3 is CASSEATARAGYGYTF. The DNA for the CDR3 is TGTGCCAGCAGTGAAGCGACTGCGCGGGCCGGCTATGGCTACACCTTC.

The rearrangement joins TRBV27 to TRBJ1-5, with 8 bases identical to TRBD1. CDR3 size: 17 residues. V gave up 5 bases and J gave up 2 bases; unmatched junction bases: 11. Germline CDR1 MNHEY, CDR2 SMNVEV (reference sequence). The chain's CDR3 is CASSLGQGGFGNQPQHF. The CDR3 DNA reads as TGTGCCAGCAGTCTCGGACAGGGTGGTTTTGGCAATCAGCCCCAGCATTTT.

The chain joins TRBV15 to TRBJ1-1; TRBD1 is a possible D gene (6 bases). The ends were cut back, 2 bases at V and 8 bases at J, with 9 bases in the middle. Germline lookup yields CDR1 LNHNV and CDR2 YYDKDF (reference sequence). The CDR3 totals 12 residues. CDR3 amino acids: CATSRSGQEAFF. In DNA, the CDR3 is TGTGCCACCAGCAGATCCGGACAGGAAGCTTTCTTT.

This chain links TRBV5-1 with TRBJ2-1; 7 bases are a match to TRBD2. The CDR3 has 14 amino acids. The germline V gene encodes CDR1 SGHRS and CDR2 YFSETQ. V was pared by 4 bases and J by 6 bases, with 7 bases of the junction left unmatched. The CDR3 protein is CASSRRGGSNEQFF. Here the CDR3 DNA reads TGCGCCAGCAGCCGACGGGGAGGGTCCAATGAGCAGTTCTTC. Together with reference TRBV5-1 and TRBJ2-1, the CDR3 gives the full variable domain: KAGVTQTPRYLIKTRGQQVTLSCSPISGHRSVSWYQQTPGQGLQFLFEYFSETQRNKGNFPGRFSGRQFSNSRSEMNVSTLELGDSALYLCASSRRGGSNEQFFGPGTRLTVL.

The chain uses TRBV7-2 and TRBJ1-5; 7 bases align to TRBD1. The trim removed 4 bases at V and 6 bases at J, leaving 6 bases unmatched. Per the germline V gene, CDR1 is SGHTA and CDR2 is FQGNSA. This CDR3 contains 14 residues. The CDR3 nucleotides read TGTGCCAGCAGCTCTGGACAGGTGATTCAGCCCCAGCATTTT. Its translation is CASSSGQVIQPQHF.

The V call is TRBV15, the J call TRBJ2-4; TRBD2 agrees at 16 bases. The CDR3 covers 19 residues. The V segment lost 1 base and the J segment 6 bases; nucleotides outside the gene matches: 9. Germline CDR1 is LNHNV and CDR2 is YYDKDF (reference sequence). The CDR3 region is CATSRGGLAGGAGGNIQYF. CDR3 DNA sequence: TGTGCCACCAGCAGAGGGGGACTAGCGGGAGGGGCCGGGGGAAACATTCAGTACTTC.